Presented here are 28 T cell receptor beta chains from one specimen sequenced in a study of T cell changes during pregnancy in multiple sclerosis (dated by TCRdb to the late 2010s). The library came from the immunoSEQ multiplex PCR assay. TCRdb stores this immuneACCESS table with in-frame sequences only. Part of the clones is absent; in the studies checked, under half of the shortfall reflects unresolved V genes, and no reason is known for the rest. Counted in this sample were about 73,000 clones; 85% to 95% of them appeared once. Jointly, the top ten make up 2.1% of the sample. The specimen was peripheral blood, collected in the second trimester of pregnancy. The source of these receptors is a female donor in good health, enrolled as a control in a pregnancy study.

The rearrangement links TRBV27 to TRBJ1-5, with TRBD1 identical over 10 bases. The germline V gene has CDR1 MNHEY and CDR2 SMNVEV (reference sequence). V shed 6 bases, J shed 6 bases, and the junction held 8 bases outside the gene matches. The CDR3 totals 15 residues. CDR3 residues: CASRRQGAQGQPQHF. CDR3 bases: TGTGCCAGCAGGCGACAGGGGGCCCAGGGTCAGCCCCAGCATTTT.

This rearrangement joins TRBV11-3 to TRBJ2-3, with D hard to call. The germline V gene encodes CDR1 SGHNT and CDR2 YENEEA. Trimming left V 3 bases short and J 2 bases short, with 12 bases between. This CDR3 region has 15 residues. The CDR3 DNA sequence: TGTGCCAGCAGCTTCGGTCGACATTACACAGATACGCAGTATTTT. Translating gives CASSFGRHYTDTQYF.

V usage is TRBV11-3 and J usage is TRBJ2-2, with TRBD1 matching 8 bases. Unmatched junction bases numbered 8, after V lost 2 bases and J lost 6 bases. Germline loops: CDR1 SGHNT, CDR2 YENEEA. The CDR3 extends over 16 amino acids. CDR3 protein: CASSLTETGVPGELFF. The CDR3 DNA sequence: TGTGCCAGCAGCTTAACCGAGACAGGGGTACCCGGGGAGCTGTTTTTT.

This chain uses TRBV18 with TRBJ1-1, with a weak D call TRBD1 (6 bases). Germline V gene sequence: CDR1 KGHSH, CDR2 LQKENI. The CDR3 consists of 14 residues. V gave up 5 bases and J gave up 1 base, with 11 bases separating them. The CDR3 is CASSSGTPNTEAFF. The CDR3 bases are TGTGCCAGCTCATCCGGGACACCGAACACTGAAGCTTTCTTT.

This clone appeared once. The chain recombines TRBV5-4 with TRBJ2-3; 9 nucleotides line up with TRBD1. The CDR3 totals 15 residues. Losses at the gene ends were 6 bases for V and 1 base for J; bases not matched to a gene: 6. The germline CDR1 and CDR2 sequences are SGHNT and YYREEE (reference sequence). The CDR3 DNA is TGTGCCAGCACGGCCGGGGACAGGGGCACAGATACGCAGTATTTT. It specifies CASTAGDRGTDTQYF.

On this clone: This specimen includes other DNA sequences encoding the same CDR3. This chain connects TRBV6-5 to TRBJ2-7; TRBD1 aligns across 8 bases. This CDR3 contains 12 residues. The germline V gene encodes CDR1 MNHEY and CDR2 SVGAGI. Losses at the gene ends were 10 bases for V and 3 bases for J; bases not matched to a gene: 5. This CDR3 is CATRQGSYEQYF. The CDR3 nucleotides are TGTGCCACCCGACAGGGGAGCTACGAGCAGTACTTC.

The chain links TRBV27 to TRBJ2-7; perhaps TRBD2 as D (5 bases). CDR3 length: 16 residues. V was trimmed by 2 bases and J by 0 bases, leaving 14 bases between them. Germline values: CDR1 MNHEY, CDR2 SMNVEV (reference sequence). The CDR3 loop is CASSLAPGIGSYEQYF. The DNA of the CDR3 is TGTGCCAGCAGTTTAGCCCCCGGGATTGGCTCCTACGAGCAGTACTTC.

The V gene is TRBV5-4, the J gene TRBJ2-7; D is unresolved. The length of the CDR3 is 13 residues. Between the trimmed V and J ends, which lost 0 bases and 2 bases, there was a span of 6 bases. Germline CDR1 reads SGHNT; CDR2 reads YYREEE (reference sequence). The CDR3 loop reads CASSLDKTYEQYF. CDR3 bases: TGTGCCAGCAGCTTGGACAAGACCTACGAGCAGTACTTC.

This chain uses TRBV30 with TRBJ1-2, with D possibly TRBD1 on 6 matching bases. CDR3 length equals 15 residues. V was trimmed by 0 bases and J by 4 bases, leaving 15 bases between them. Per the germline V gene, CDR1 is GTSNPN and CDR2 is SVGIG (reference sequence). The CDR3 bases are TGTGCCTGGAGTGTACCGGGGGGCACGAGCTATGGCTACACCTTC. Residues: CAWSVPGGTSYGYTF.

The chain employs TRBV19 and TRBJ2-1; 7 bases fit TRBD1. Germline V gene sequence: CDR1 LNHDA, CDR2 SQIVND (reference sequence). The CDR3 is 17 residues long. Unmatched junction bases numbered 13, after V lost 5 bases and J lost 3 bases. CDR3 sequence (DNA): TGTGCCAGTAGTCTTCGCGACAGGGCTTTTGGCTACAATGAGCAGTTCTTC. It codes for CASSLRDRAFGYNEQFF.

This clone was seen once. This chain joins TRBV7-3 and TRBJ2-1, with D perhaps TRBD1 (5 bases). Germline values: CDR1 SGHTA, CDR2 FQGTGA. This CDR3 comprises 13 residues. The V and J ends lost 4 bases and 10 bases respectively, with 14 bases between them. CDR3: CASSSDSGNEQFF. The DNA for the CDR3 is TGTGCCAGCAGCTCCGATTCAGGGAACGAGCAGTTCTTC.

This chain connects TRBV6-5 to TRBJ1-5; TRBD1 matches 8 bases. CDR1 and CDR2 (germline): MNHEY, SVGAGI. The V gene end was trimmed by 4 bases and the J gene end by 4 bases; junction bases not matched to a gene: 9. There are 16 residues in the CDR3. CDR3: CASSLDRGGGNQPQHF. CDR3 DNA sequence: TGTGCCAGCAGTTTAGACAGGGGAGGAGGTAATCAGCCCCAGCATTTT.

The chain links TRBV7-9 to TRBJ1-1; 8 bases map to TRBD1. V gave up 5 bases and J gave up 1 base; unmatched junction bases: 6. Per germline, CDR1 SEHNR and CDR2 FQNEAQ (reference sequence). CDR3 size: 15 residues. The CDR3 DNA reads as TGTGCCAGCAGCCCCCCAACAGGGGGGAACACTGAAGCTTTCTTT. It yields the protein CASSPPTGGNTEAFF.

This chain's CDR3 is CASSSRDSNYEQYF. The CDR3 coding sequence is TGCGCCAGCAGCTCCCGGGACAGCAACTACGAGCAGTACTTC. This sequence joins TRBV5-1 and TRBJ2-7, with 7 positions matching TRBD1. CDR3 length: 14 residues. The V gene's germline CDR1 is SGHRS and CDR2 YFSETQ. The V segment lost 3 bases and the J segment 3 bases; nucleotides outside the gene matches: 6.

Here the CDR3 DNA reads TGTGCCAGCACCCCGGGACAGGGCACTGAAGCTTTCTTT. Protein product: CASTPGQGTEAFF. The chain links TRBV6-6 to TRBJ1-1, with 9 positions matching TRBD1. Per germline, CDR1 MNHNY and CDR2 SVGAGI (reference sequence). The CDR3 is 13 amino acids. Trimming removed 7 bases from V and 4 bases from J; junction bases left unmatched: 4.

The chain has TRBV27 and TRBJ1-1; D is uncertain. The germline V gene encodes CDR1 MNHEY and CDR2 SMNVEV (reference sequence). V gave up 3 bases and J gave up 0 bases, with 8 bases separating them. This CDR3 spans 14 amino acids. CDR3: CASSFGQVNTEAFF. CDR3 nucleotide sequence: TGTGCCAGCAGTTTTGGTCAGGTGAACACTGAAGCTTTCTTT.

CDR3 coding DNA: TGTGCCAGCAGTTCCTTTGGCGGCTACACCTTC. This encodes CASSSFGGYTF. The gene calls are TRBV28 and TRBJ1-2; D gene uncertain. Germline values: CDR1 MDHEN, CDR2 SYDVKM. V lost 4 bases and J lost 8, with 8 bases in between. The CDR3 is 11 amino acids.

This rearrangement joins TRBV7-9 to TRBJ1-1; 8 bases agree with TRBD1. The V gene's germline CDR1 is SEHNR and CDR2 FQNEAQ (reference sequence). This CDR3 is built from 15 residues. Trimming took 4 bases from V and 1 from J; bases not matched to a gene: 5. The CDR3 nucleotides are TGTGCCAGCAGCTCCCGACAGGGGTCGAACACTGAAGCTTTCTTT. Protein sequence: CASSSRQGSNTEAFF. Based on the CDR3 plus reference TRBV7-9 and TRBJ1-1, the full variable domain is DTGVSQNPRHKITKRGQNVTFRCDPISEHNRLYWYRQTLGQGPEFLTYFQNEAQLEKSRLLSDRFSAERPKGSFSTLEIQRTEQGDSAMYLCASSSRQGSNTEAFFGQGTRLTVV.

The genes are TRBV18 and TRBJ2-7; weak D call: TRBD2 (7 bases). Per the germline V gene, CDR1 is KGHSH and CDR2 is LQKENI. This CDR3 has 14 residues. Trimming cost V 3 bases and J 2 bases, with 11 bases left between them. DNA for the CDR3: TGTGCCAGCTCACCCGTGGGGGGGCCCTACGAGCAGTACTTC. Translation: CASSPVGGPYEQYF.

The chain uses TRBV7-2 and TRBJ1-1, with 7 bases that match TRBD1. Losses at the gene ends were 3 bases for V and 6 bases for J; bases not matched to a gene: 4. Germline CDR1 SGHTA, CDR2 FQGNSA. The CDR3 consists of 13 residues. CDR3 coding DNA: TGTGCCAGCAGCTTCACAGGGGCCGCTGAAGCTTTCTTT. Amino acids: CASSFTGAAEAFF.

The J gene is TRBJ2-2, the V gene TRBV30, with TRBD1 identical over 9 bases. Germline-derived CDR1 and CDR2 are GTSNPN and SVGIG (reference sequence). Trimming removed 8 bases from V and 8 bases from J; junction bases left unmatched: 6. This CDR3 region has 12 residues. The CDR3 nucleotides are TGTGCCGCTGACAGGGGGAATGGGGAGCTGTTTTTT. Protein sequence: CAADRGNGELFF.

The rearrangement links TRBV6-6 to TRBJ1-3; maybe TRBD1 (5 bases). Germline CDR1 is MNHNY and CDR2 is SVGAGI (reference sequence). CDR3 length: 16 amino acids. V was cut by 2 bases and J by 2 bases, with 13 bases left in between. The CDR3 region has the DNA TGTGCCAGCAGTTACCACCGTCAGGGCGCTGGAAACACCATATATTTT. Its translation is CASSYHRQGAGNTIYF.

As for this clone: An end of the junction differs from the germline gene, which may be a read error. This sequence joins TRBV6-6 and TRBJ2-5; 7 positions match TRBD1. Germline V gene lookup returns CDR1 MNHNY and CDR2 SVGAGI (reference sequence). The CDR3 extends over 13 amino acids. The CDR3 DNA reads as TGTGCCAGCGGGTCTCAGGGGGTGGTGACCAAGTACTTC. Its protein product is CASGSQGVVTKYF.

The rearrangement uses TRBV11-2 and TRBJ1-3; tentatively, D is TRBD1 (5 bases). The V end was cut by 5 bases, the J end by 0 bases, with 11 bases between. The CDR3 sequence is 15 residues long. CDR1 and CDR2 (germline): SGHAT, FQNNGV. CDR3 amino acids: CASSQTARSGNTIYF. In DNA, the CDR3 is TGTGCCAGCAGCCAGACAGCCCGCTCTGGAAACACCATATATTTT.

This clone was found once. The chain employs TRBV2 and TRBJ1-5; a weak D match, TRBD1 (6 bases). The CDR3 has 14 residues. V shed 2 bases and J shed 4 bases, with 9 bases lying between them. CDR1 and CDR2 (germline): SNHLY, FYNNEI. The CDR3 is CASSERRGNQPQHF. The CDR3 DNA follows: TGTGCCAGCAGTGAAAGAAGGGGGAATCAGCCCCAGCATTTT.

The chain combines TRBV4-3 with TRBJ2-2, with a weak D call TRBD1 (5 bases). Germline V lookup: CDR1 LGHNA, CDR2 YSLEER. The CDR3 length is 13 residues. V gave up 0 bases and J gave up 8 bases, with 7 bases separating them. CDR3 nucleotide sequence: TGCGCCAGCAGCCAAGAGTACAGGGGGGAGCTGTTTTTT. Protein sequence: CASSQEYRGELFF.

This chain joins TRBV11-2 and TRBJ2-5; 7 bases map to TRBD1. The CDR3 has 15 amino acids. Germline trimming cut 5 bases from V and 3 bases from J; bases unmatched to any gene: 9. CDR1 is SGHAT, CDR2 FQNNGV, per germline. CDR3 sequence: CASSTTWDSEETQYF. The CDR3 DNA sequence: TGTGCCAGCAGCACGACCTGGGACAGCGAAGAGACCCAGTACTTC.

V usage is TRBV7-2 and J usage is TRBJ1-5, with TRBD1 as a possible D gene (5 bases). The CDR3 extends over 17 amino acids. V was shortened by 1 base and J by 0 bases, with 13 bases between the two germline ends. Germline V gene sequence: CDR1 SGHTA, CDR2 FQGNSA. CDR3 amino acids: CASSLGRTPYSNQPQHF. The CDR3 coding sequence is TGTGCCAGCAGCTTAGGACGGACACCTTATAGCAATCAGCCCCAGCATTTT.